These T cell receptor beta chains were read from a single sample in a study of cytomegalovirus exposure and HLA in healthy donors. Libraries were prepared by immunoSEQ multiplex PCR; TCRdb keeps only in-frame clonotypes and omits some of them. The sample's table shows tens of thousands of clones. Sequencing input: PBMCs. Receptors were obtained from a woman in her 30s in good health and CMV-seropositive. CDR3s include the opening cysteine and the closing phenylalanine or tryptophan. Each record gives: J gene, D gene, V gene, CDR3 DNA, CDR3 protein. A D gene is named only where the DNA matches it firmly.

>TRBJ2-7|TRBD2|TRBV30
TGTGCCTGGAGTGTACTGGGACTAGGTAGCCAGCAGTACTTC
CAWSVLGLGSQQYF
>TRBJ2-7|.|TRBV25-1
TGTGCCAGCAGTGACACCTACGAGCAGTACTTC
CASSDTYEQYF
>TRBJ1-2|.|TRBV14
TGTGCCAGCAGCCCACATCGGGTTATGGGTGGCTACACCTTC
CASSPHRVMGGYTF
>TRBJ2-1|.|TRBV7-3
TGTGCCAGCAGCTTAGGCAGGGACAATGAGCAGTTCTTC
CASSLGRDNEQFF
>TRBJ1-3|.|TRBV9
TGTGCCAGCAGCGTAGCTCCAGGATCAGGAAACACCATATATTTT
CASSVAPGSGNTIYF
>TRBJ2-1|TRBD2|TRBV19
TGTGCCAGTAGTCCCCTCGGGGGGCGACTAGCGGGAGATGGGGTCGAGCAGTTCTTC
CASSPLGGRLAGDGVEQFF
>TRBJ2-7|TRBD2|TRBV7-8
TGTGCCAGCAGGGGACTAGCGGGCCCCTCCTACGAGCAGTACTTC
CASRGLAGPSYEQYF
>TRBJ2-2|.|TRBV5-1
TGCGCCAGCAGCTTGGCCAGATACACCGGGGAGCTGTTTTTT
CASSLARYTGELFF
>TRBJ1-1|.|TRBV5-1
TGCGCCAGCAGCTTGTTGGCAGGGGAGAACACTGAAGCTTTCTTT
CASSLLAGENTEAFF
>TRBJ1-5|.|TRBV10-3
TGTGCCATCAGTGAGTCGCGGGGCGGAAATCAGCCCCAGCATTTT
CAISESRGGNQPQHF
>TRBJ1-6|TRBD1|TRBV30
TGTGCCTGGAGGACAGGGCAGAATTCACCCCTCCACTTT
CAWRTGQNSPLHF
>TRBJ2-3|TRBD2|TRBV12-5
TGTGCTAGTGGGACTAGCGGTGGGTTTAGCACAGATACGCAGTATTTT
CASGTSGGFSTDTQYF
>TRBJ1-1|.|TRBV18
TGTGCCAGCTCCCGACAGGTCAGGGTTGAAGCTTTCTTT
CASSRQVRVEAFF
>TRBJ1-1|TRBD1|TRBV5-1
TGCGCCAGCAGCTTGGCCTTTGACATCAGGGGGACTGAAGCTTTCTTT
CASSLAFDIRGTEAFF
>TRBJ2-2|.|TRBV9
TGTGCCAGCAGCGTAGTGGGCAGTAACACCGGGGAGCTGTTTTTT
CASSVVGSNTGELFF
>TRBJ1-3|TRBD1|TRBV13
TGTGCCAGCAGCTCGGGACAGGGGGCGGCTGGAAACACCATATATTTT
CASSSGQGAAGNTIYF
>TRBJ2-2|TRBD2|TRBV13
TGTGCCAGTCGAACCCGGGAGGGCACCGGGGAGCTGTTTTTT
CASRTREGTGELFF
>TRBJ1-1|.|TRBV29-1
TGCAGCGTTGAAGGTGACAGGAACACTGAAGCTTTCTTT
CSVEGDRNTEAFF
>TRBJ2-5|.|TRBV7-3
TGTGCCAGCAGCCCGGTCGGTGTCCCCGTAGAGACCCAGTACTTC
CASSPVGVPVETQYF
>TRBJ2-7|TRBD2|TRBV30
TGTGCCTGTACCCTTGGGGGGGGGTCCTACGAGCAGTACTTC
CACTLGGGSYEQYF
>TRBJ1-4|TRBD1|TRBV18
TGTGCCAGCTCAACTACCGGGACAGTAAGTGAAAAACTGTTTTTT
CASSTTGTVSEKLFF
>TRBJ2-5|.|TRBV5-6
TGTGCCAGCAGCTCCCCCGGGGGGACCCAGTACTTC
CASSSPGGTQYF
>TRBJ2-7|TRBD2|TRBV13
TGTGCCAGCAGCTTAGGGACTAGCGGGACCGATTACGAGCAGTACTTC
CASSLGTSGTDYEQYF
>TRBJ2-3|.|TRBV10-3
TGTGCCATCAGTGAGTCGCCAGGGAGCACAGATACGCAGTATTTT
CAISESPGSTDTQYF
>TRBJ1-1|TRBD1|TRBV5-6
TGTGCCAGCAGCTTGGATCCAGGGGGGAACACTGAAGCTTTCTTT
CASSLDPGGNTEAFF
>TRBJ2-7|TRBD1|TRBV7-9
TGTGCCAGCAGCCCTCCTTGGACAGGGATCCCCTACGAGCAGTACTTC
CASSPPWTGIPYEQYF
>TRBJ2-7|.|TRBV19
TGTGCCAGTAGTACCGCGCAGGGCGAGCAGTACTTC
CASSTAQGEQYF
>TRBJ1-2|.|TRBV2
TGTGCCAGCTTCGACGTACAGGGCGACTATGGCTACACCTTC
CASFDVQGDYGYTF
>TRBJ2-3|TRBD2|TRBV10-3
TGTGCCATCAGTGTTGTCGGGAGGGACACAGATACGCAGTATTTT
CAISVVGRDTDTQYF
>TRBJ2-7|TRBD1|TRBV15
TGTGCCACCAGAAGGGACAGGAGATTCCCCTACGAGCAGTACTTC
CATRRDRRFPYEQYF
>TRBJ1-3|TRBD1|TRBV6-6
TGTGCCAGCAGAACAGGGGGCTTGGGAAACACCATATATTTT
CASRTGGLGNTIYF
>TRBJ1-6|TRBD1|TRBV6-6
TGTGCCAGCAGGGACAGGGTGGGCAATTCACCCCTCCACTTT
CASRDRVGNSPLHF
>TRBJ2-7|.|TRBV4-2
TGTGCCAGCAGCCAAGAAACGCCTTGGGGCGCGGTGGGTGAGCAGTACTTC
CASSQETPWGAVGEQYF